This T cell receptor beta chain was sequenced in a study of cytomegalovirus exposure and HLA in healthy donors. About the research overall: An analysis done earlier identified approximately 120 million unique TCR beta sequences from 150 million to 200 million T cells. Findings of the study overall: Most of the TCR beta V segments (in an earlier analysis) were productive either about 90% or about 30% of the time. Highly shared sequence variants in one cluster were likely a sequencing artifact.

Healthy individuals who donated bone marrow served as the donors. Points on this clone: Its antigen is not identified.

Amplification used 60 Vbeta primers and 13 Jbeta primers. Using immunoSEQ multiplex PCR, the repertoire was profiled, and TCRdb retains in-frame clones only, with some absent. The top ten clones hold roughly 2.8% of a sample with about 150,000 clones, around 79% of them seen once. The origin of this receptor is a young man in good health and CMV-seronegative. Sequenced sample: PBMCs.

CDR3 protein: CASSVDTGSYEQYF. The CDR3 DNA sequence: TGTGCCAGCAGTGTTGACACTGGCTCCTACGAGCAGTACTTC. The rearrangement uses TRBV6-1 and TRBJ2-7; D is uncertain. The germline V gene encodes CDR1 MNHNS and CDR2 SASEGT. The CDR3 runs 14 residues. V shed 4 bases and J shed 0 bases, with 10 bases lying between them.